These 26 T cell receptor beta chains were all obtained from the same sample, sequenced in a study of blood T cell repertoires in COVID-19. The repertoire was sequenced with immunoSEQ multiplex PCR; TCRdb's copy has only in-frame clones and lacks some. The data hold 95,000 or so clones, with more than 65% observed a single time. Sequencing used peripheral blood. The source of these receptors is a woman aged 80 or older with active or convalescent COVID-19.

V gene TRBV11-2 combines with J gene TRBJ2-3, with 12 positions matching TRBD1. Looked up from germline, CDR1 is SGHAT and CDR2 is FQNNGV. Germline trimming cut 3 bases from V and 0 bases from J; bases unmatched to any gene: 10. The CDR3 contains 19 residues. CDR3 region: CASSFTTTGTGGSTDTQYF. The CDR3, as DNA: TGTGCCAGCAGCTTCACAACAACCGGGACAGGGGGCAGCACAGATACGCAGTATTTT.

The gene calls are TRBV20-1 and TRBJ2-5; D uncertain. The V gene's germline CDR1 is DFQATT and CDR2 SNEGSKA (reference sequence). The germline V and J ends were trimmed by 6 bases and 5 bases, with 10 bases remaining between them. The CDR3 sequence is 11 residues long. CDR3 amino acids: CSATVLETQYF. For the CDR3, the DNA is TGCAGTGCCACGGTCTTGGAGACCCAGTACTTC.

The chain combines TRBV11-2 with TRBJ2-7, with TRBD2 matching over 14 bases. Looked up from germline, CDR1 is SGHAT and CDR2 is FQNNGV. CDR3 size: 15 residues. Germline trimming cut 3 bases from V and 10 bases from J; bases unmatched to any gene: 8. CDR3 sequence: CASSFGLAGGMGQYF. CDR3 nucleotides: TGTGCCAGCAGCTTCGGACTAGCGGGAGGAATGGGCCAGTACTTC. Full variable domain (outside the CDR3, taken from reference TRBV11-2 and TRBJ2-7): EAGVAQSPRYKIIEKRQSVAFWCNPISGHATLYWYQQILGQGPKLLIQFQNNGVVDDSQLPKDRFSAERLKGVDSTLKIQPAKLEDSAVYLCASSFGLAGGMGQYFGPGTRLTVT.

The V and J genes are TRBV2 and TRBJ1-6, with 10 bases identical to TRBD1. V shed 5 bases, J shed 5 bases, and the junction held 3 bases outside the gene matches. The CDR3 consists of 15 residues. The germline V gene encodes CDR1 SNHLY and CDR2 FYNNEI. CDR3 region: CASSKGTGDNSPLHF. Here the CDR3 DNA reads TGTGCCAGCAGTAAAGGGACAGGGGATAATTCACCCCTCCACTTT.

The CDR3: CASSLGLAGGRVGETQYF. The CDR3 DNA reads as TGTGCCAGCAGCTTGGGACTAGCGGGAGGTCGGGTCGGGGAGACCCAGTACTTC. The chain has TRBV5-5 and TRBJ2-5; 13 bases agree with TRBD2. The CDR3 totals 18 residues. The J segment lost 5 bases and the V segment lost 0 bases, leaving 10 bases of the junction unmatched. CDR1 SGHKS and CDR2 YYEKEE come from the germline V gene (reference sequence).

V usage is TRBV10-3 and J usage is TRBJ2-7; TRBD2 matches 8 bases. J gave up 5 bases and V 3 bases, and 12 bases lay outside the gene matches. The CDR3 extends over 16 amino acids. The germline CDR1 and CDR2 sequences are ENHRY and SYGVKD. This CDR3 is CAISDRGGARIDEQYF. The CDR3 nucleotides are TGTGCCATCAGTGATCGGGGGGGCGCACGTATAGACGAGCAGTACTTC.

The chain has TRBV5-6 and TRBJ2-5, with 10 bases matching TRBD2. The CDR3 spans 18 residues. Germline CDR1 SGHDT, CDR2 YYEEEE. V lost 0 bases, J lost 1 base, and 9 bases stayed unmatched. The CDR3: CASSLDRRSGRLQETQYF. CDR3 sequence (DNA): TGTGCCAGCAGCTTGGATCGGCGTAGCGGGAGGCTCCAAGAGACCCAGTACTTC. The complete variable domain, with remaining parts taken from reference TRBV5-6 and TRBJ2-5, reads DAGVTQSPTHLIKTRGQQVTLRCSPKSGHDTVSWYQQALGQGPQFIFQYYEEEERQRGNFPDRFSGHQFPNYSSELNVNALLLGDSALYLCASSLDRRSGRLQETQYFGPGTRLLVL.

As for this clone: Other DNA sequences in the same sample also yield this CDR3. The chain combines TRBV4-3 with TRBJ2-3; the D gene is possibly TRBD2 (7 bases). The CDR3 covers 16 residues. CDR1 LGHNA and CDR2 YSLEER come from the germline V gene. With 0 bases removed from V and 1 base from J, the gap between germline ends came to 11 bases. CDR3: CASSQDGGGRTDTQYF. In DNA, the CDR3 is TGCGCCAGCAGCCAAGATGGGGGGGGCCGCACAGATACGCAGTATTTT.

The rearrangement joins TRBV20-1 to TRBJ1-3; the D gene is possibly TRBD1 (5 bases). Trimming took off 3 bases at V and 0 bases at J, with 9 bases between the two ends. The V gene's germline CDR1 is DFQATT and CDR2 SNEGSKA (reference sequence). This CDR3 has 14 amino acids. The CDR3 region has the DNA TGCAGTGCTAGTCAGGGAACCTCTGGAAACACCATATATTTT. It is translated as CSASQGTSGNTIYF.

The chain joins TRBV25-1 to TRBJ2-1, with D tentatively TRBD2 (7 bases). Germline V gene sequence: CDR1 MGHDK, CDR2 SYGVNS. The CDR3 runs to 16 residues. The ends were cut back, 6 bases at V and 5 bases at J, with 20 bases in the middle. In DNA form, the CDR3 reads TGTGCCAGCAGGGGGGGCGGGAGCACGACTCACAATGAGCAGTTCTTC. Amino acids: CASRGGGSTTHNEQFF.

Concerning this clone: At one end, the junction sequence differs from germline, possibly due to a read error. This chain connects TRBV27 to TRBJ2-1; tentative D call: TRBD2 (7 bases). In germline, CDR1 is MNHEY, CDR2 SMNVEV (reference sequence). CDR3 length: 13 amino acids. The CDR3 bases are TGTGCCAGCAGTTTATCGGAGGGGGGGCGGTGGATCTTC. Translation gives CASSLSEGGRWIF.

Written as DNA, the CDR3 is TGCGCCAGCAGCTTGGGTTCGGGCGGGAGGGCAGATACGCAGTATTTT. Amino acids: CASSLGSGGRADTQYF. V and J are TRBV5-1 and TRBJ2-3; 9 bases are shared with TRBD2. The V gene's germline CDR1 is SGHRS and CDR2 YFSETQ. This CDR3 is 16 amino acids long. Trimming took 0 bases from V and 4 from J; bases not matched to a gene: 6. Drawing the rest from reference TRBV5-1 and TRBJ2-3, the complete variable domain is KAGVTQTPRYLIKTRGQQVTLSCSPISGHRSVSWYQQTPGQGLQFLFEYFSETQRNKGNFPGRFSGRQFSNSRSEMNVSTLELGDSALYLCASSLGSGGRADTQYFGPGTRLTVL.

V is TRBV9 and J is TRBJ2-2; D is unresolved. The germline V and J ends were trimmed by 0 bases and 2 bases, with 8 bases remaining between them. This CDR3 contains 15 residues. Germline CDR1 SGDLS, CDR2 YYNGEE. The CDR3 sequence is CASSVATVNTGELFF. The CDR3 region has the DNA TGTGCCAGCAGCGTAGCTACCGTAAACACCGGGGAGCTGTTTTTT.

The rearrangement joins TRBV2 to TRBJ2-5; no definite D call. V lost 6 bases and J lost 1, with 9 bases in between. CDR1 SNHLY and CDR2 FYNNEI come from the germline V gene. This CDR3 is built from 13 residues. The CDR3 DNA follows: TGTGCCAGCAGCGCCCGAGGCCAAGAGACCCAGTACTTC. It is translated as CASSARGQETQYF.

The genes are TRBV3-1 (or the pseudogene TRBV3-2) and TRBJ2-5; 12 bases align to TRBD1. Germline V CDR1 and CDR2: LGHDT, YNNKEL (reference sequence). CDR3 length: 15 amino acids. The ends lost 6 bases at V and 5 bases at J; junction bases unmatched: 7. The CDR3 DNA is TGTGCCAGCAGTGGGGGACAGGGGGCGCGGGAGACCCAGTACTTC. It encodes CASSGGQGARETQYF.

This clone was seen many times. V gene TRBV28 combines with J gene TRBJ2-7; possible D gene TRBD2, 5 bases. This CDR3 has 14 amino acids. Looked up from germline, CDR1 is MDHEN and CDR2 is SYDVKM. V dropped 7 bases and J dropped 0 bases, with 13 bases sitting between them. The CDR3 nucleotides are TGTGCCAGCACCAGGACGGGGAGCTCCTACGAGCAGTACTTC. This translates into CASTRTGSSYEQYF.

V and J are TRBV19 and TRBJ2-7; tentatively, D is TRBD2 (5 bases). Trimming stripped 6 bases from V and 2 bases from J, with 14 bases between. The CDR3 is made up of 14 amino acids. Germline V lookup: CDR1 LNHDA, CDR2 SQIVND (reference sequence). The CDR3 region has the DNA TGTGCCAGTAGCGAGGGTAGGCCCCCCTACGAGCAGTACTTC. This sequence encodes CASSEGRPPYEQYF.

The chain employs TRBV5-4 and TRBJ1-2; TRBD1 aligns across 7 bases. The CDR3 extends over 19 amino acids. The germline V gene has CDR1 SGHNT and CDR2 YYREEE (reference sequence). Trimming took 5 bases from V and 3 from J; bases not matched to a gene: 22. CDR3 coding DNA: TGTGCCAGCAGAAGTCCGTCGGGCGGCAGGGGGACGGGTGACTATGGCTACACCTTC. It specifies CASRSPSGGRGTGDYGYTF.

The rearrangement joins TRBV2 to TRBJ2-2; 14 nucleotides align to TRBD2. Per germline, CDR1 SNHLY and CDR2 FYNNEI. This CDR3 spans 15 amino acids. V lost 7 bases, J lost 5 bases, and 3 bases stayed unmatched. In DNA form, the CDR3 reads TGTGCCAGCAACGGACTAGCGGGAGGAACCGGGGAGCTGTTTTTT. It encodes CASNGLAGGTGELFF.

This chain uses TRBV7-2 with TRBJ2-7; 10 bases line up with TRBD2. The germline V gene encodes CDR1 SGHTA and CDR2 FQGNSA. The V gene end was trimmed by 7 bases and the J gene end by 2 bases; junction bases not matched to a gene: 11. There are 16 residues in the CDR3. The CDR3 loop reads CASTRRGLAGAYEQYF. CDR3 DNA: TGTGCCAGCACCCGCAGAGGGCTAGCGGGAGCCTACGAGCAGTACTTC.

This clone came up a few times. This rearrangement joins TRBV10-3 to TRBJ2-2; weak D call: TRBD1 (6 bases). The CDR3 covers 15 residues. Trimming pared 7 bases from V and 0 bases from J, leaving 12 bases between. CDR1 ENHRY and CDR2 SYGVKD come from the germline V gene. The CDR3: CAIKRTGPNTGELFF. CDR3 bases: TGTGCCATCAAACGTACAGGGCCGAACACCGGGGAGCTGTTTTTT.

In this sample, this clone turned up once. The V and J genes are TRBV11-1 and TRBJ2-1; D is unresolved. Trimming removed 2 bases at V and 3 bases at J, with 5 bases between. The CDR3 is 13 amino acids. Looked up from germline, CDR1 is SGHAT and CDR2 is FQDESV (reference sequence). The CDR3 region is CASSLSDYNEQFF. DNA for the CDR3: TGTGCCAGCAGCTTATCAGACTACAATGAGCAGTTCTTC.

This clone has only one observation. J is TRBJ2-2 and V is TRBV18; the match to TRBD2 covers 10 bases. V shed 6 bases, J shed 2 bases, and the junction held 6 bases outside the gene matches. Per germline, CDR1 KGHSH and CDR2 LQKENI. This CDR3 is 16 amino acids long. This CDR3 reads CASSRGLAVNTGELFF. The CDR3 DNA reads TGTGCCAGCTCTCGCGGACTAGCGGTTAACACCGGGGAGCTGTTTTTT.

The rearrangement links TRBV11-3 to TRBJ1-6; D gene unclear. From germline, CDR1 is SGHNT and CDR2 YENEEA. The CDR3 runs 13 residues. V was trimmed by 2 bases and J by 7 bases, leaving 6 bases between them. CDR3 sequence (DNA): TGTGCCAGCAGCTTAAGTACAAATTCACCCCTCCACTTT. Residues: CASSLSTNSPLHF.

The chain carries TRBV7-9 and TRBJ1-6; D is uncertain. Trimming shortened V by 1 base and J by 10 bases, and 14 bases separated the two germline ends. The CDR3 is made up of 15 amino acids. The germline gives CDR1 SEHNR, CDR2 FQNEAQ (reference sequence). CDR3 sequence reads: CASSLGGFGGSPLHF. The CDR3 nucleotides are TGTGCCAGCAGCTTAGGAGGGTTCGGTGGCTCACCCCTCCACTTT.

A word on this clone: One end of the junction fails to match germline, which may point to a read error. The chain links TRBV5-1 to TRBJ2-7; D may correspond to TRBD1 or TRBD2 (7 bases each). Germline CDR1 SGHRS, CDR2 YFSETQ. The CDR3 is 12 residues long. CDR3: CASRGTTYEQYF. The DNA of the CDR3 is TGTGCCAGCAGGGGGACTACCTACGAGCAGTACTTC.